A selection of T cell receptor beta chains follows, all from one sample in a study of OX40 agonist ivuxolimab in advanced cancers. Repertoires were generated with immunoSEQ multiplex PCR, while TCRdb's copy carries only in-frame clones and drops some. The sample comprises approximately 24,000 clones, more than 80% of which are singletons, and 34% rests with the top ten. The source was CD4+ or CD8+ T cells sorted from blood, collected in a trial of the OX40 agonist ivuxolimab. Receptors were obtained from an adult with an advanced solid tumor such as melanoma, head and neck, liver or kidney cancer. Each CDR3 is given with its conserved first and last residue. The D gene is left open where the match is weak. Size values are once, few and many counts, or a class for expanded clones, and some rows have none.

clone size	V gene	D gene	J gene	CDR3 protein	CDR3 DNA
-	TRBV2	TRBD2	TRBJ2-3	CASSVGLASDTQYF	TGTGCCAGCAGTGTGGGACTAGCGTCAGATACGCAGTATTTT
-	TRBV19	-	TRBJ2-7	CASSITAGTADEQYF	TGTGCCAGTAGTATCACTGCGGGGACCGCCGACGAGCAGTACTTC
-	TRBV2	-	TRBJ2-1	CASGRNEQFF	TGTGCCAGCGGAAGGAATGAGCAGTTCTTC
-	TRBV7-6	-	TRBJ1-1	CASSLSGLTEAFF	TGTGCCAGCAGCTTATCTGGGTTGACTGAAGCTTTCTTT
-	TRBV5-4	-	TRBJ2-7	CASSLGTGLSYEQYF	TGTGCCAGCAGCTTGGGGACGGGCCTATCCTACGAGCAGTACTTC
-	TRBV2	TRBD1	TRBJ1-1	CASETGRTEAFF	TGTGCCAGCGAGACAGGGAGGACTGAAGCTTTCTTT
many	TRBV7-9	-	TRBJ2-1	CASSSAESYNEQFF	TGTGCCAGCAGCTCTGCGGAAAGCTACAATGAGCAGTTCTTC
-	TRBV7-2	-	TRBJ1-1	CASSPRDKPEAFF	TGTGCCAGCAGCCCCCGGGACAAACCTGAAGCTTTCTTT
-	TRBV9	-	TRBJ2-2	CASSVVGTNTGELFF	TGTGCCAGCAGCGTAGTCGGGACTAACACCGGGGAGCTGTTTTTT
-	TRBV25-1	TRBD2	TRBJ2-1	CASGWTSGYNEQFF	TGTGCCAGCGGCTGGACTAGCGGATACAATGAGCAGTTCTTC
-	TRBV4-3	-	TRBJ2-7	CASSQDAGTPSYEQYF	TGCGCCAGCAGCCAAGATGCGGGAACCCCCAGCTACGAGCAGTACTTC
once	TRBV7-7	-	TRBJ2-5	CASSLGSQETQYF	TGTGCCAGCAGCTTAGGCAGCCAAGAGACCCAGTACTTC
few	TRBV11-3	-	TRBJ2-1	CASSPTRLVGNEQFF	TGTGCCAGCAGCCCTACTAGACTAGTGGGGAATGAGCAGTTCTTC
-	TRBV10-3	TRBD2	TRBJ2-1	CAITGTTLEEQFF	TGTGCCATCACTGGGACTACCCTTGAGGAGCAGTTCTTC
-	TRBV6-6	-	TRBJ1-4	CASSPLSTNEKLFF	TGTGCCAGCAGTCCTTTGTCAACTAATGAAAAACTGTTTTTT
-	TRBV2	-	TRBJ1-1	CASSASGERNTEAFF	TGTGCCAGCAGTGCATCGGGGGAGCGGAACACTGAAGCTTTCTTT
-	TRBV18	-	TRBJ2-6	CASSGESGANVLTF	TGTGCCAGCTCGGGGGAGTCTGGGGCCAACGTCCTGACTTTC
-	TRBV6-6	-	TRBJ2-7	CATDNGGYYEQYF	TGTGCCACCGATAATGGGGGCTACTACGAGCAGTACTTC
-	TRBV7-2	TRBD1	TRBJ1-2	CASSPDRAGYTF	TGTGCCAGCAGCCCGGACAGGGCTGGCTACACCTTC
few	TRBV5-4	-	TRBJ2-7	CASSSWGYEQYF	TGTGCCAGCAGCTCCTGGGGGTACGAGCAGTACTTC
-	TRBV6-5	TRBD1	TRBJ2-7	CASSYLGQGAGEQYF	TGTGCCAGCAGTTACTTGGGACAGGGGGCGGGGGAGCAGTACTTC
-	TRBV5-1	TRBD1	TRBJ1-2	CASSLGQGLSNYGYTF	TGCGCCAGCAGCTTGGGACAGGGCCTCTCTAACTATGGCTACACCTTC
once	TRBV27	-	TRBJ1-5	CASSLAGANQPQHF	TGTGCCAGCAGTTTGGCAGGGGCCAATCAGCCCCAGCATTTT
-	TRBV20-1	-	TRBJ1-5	CSASVNQPQHF	TGCAGTGCTTCAGTGAATCAGCCCCAGCATTTT
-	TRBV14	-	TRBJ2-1	CASSYFTGYREQFF	TGTGCCAGCAGCTATTTTACAGGGTACCGTGAGCAGTTCTTC
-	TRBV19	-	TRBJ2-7	CASSTPWAPIYEQYF	TGTGCCAGTAGTACCCCCTGGGCTCCCATCTACGAGCAGTACTTC
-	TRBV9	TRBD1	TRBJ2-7	CASSSRQGYEQYF	TGTGCCAGCAGCTCAAGACAGGGGTACGAGCAGTACTTC
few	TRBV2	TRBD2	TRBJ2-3	CASKPSGGSSTDTQYF	TGTGCCAGCAAACCTAGCGGGGGGTCTAGCACAGATACGCAGTATTTT
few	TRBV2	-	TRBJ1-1	CASSVPRGVMNTEAFF	TGTGCCAGCAGTGTTCCCAGAGGTGTCATGAACACTGAAGCTTTCTTT
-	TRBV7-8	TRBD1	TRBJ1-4	CASSLRDRETEKLFF	TGTGCCAGCAGCCTACGGGACAGGGAAACCGAAAAACTGTTTTTT
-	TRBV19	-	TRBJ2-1	CASSGVPQRDEQFF	TGTGCCAGTAGCGGGGTGCCCCAACGGGATGAGCAGTTCTTC
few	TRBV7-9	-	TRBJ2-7	CASSTHRDYEQYF	TGTGCCAGCAGCACTCACAGGGATTACGAGCAGTACTTC
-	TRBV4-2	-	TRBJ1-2	CASSQDVGRANLVYGYTF	TGTGCCAGCAGCCAAGATGTAGGCAGGGCCAACCTTGTCTATGGCTACACCTTC
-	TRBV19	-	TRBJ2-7	CASSTDGRGEQYF	TGTGCCAGTAGTACGGACGGTCGAGGGGAGCAGTACTTC
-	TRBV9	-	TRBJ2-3	CASSVPPDTDTQYF	TGTGCCAGCAGCGTCCCCCCAGACACAGATACGCAGTATTTT
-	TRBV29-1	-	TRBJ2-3	CSVEDQAEDTQYF	TGCAGCGTTGAAGATCAAGCGGAAGATACGCAGTATTTT
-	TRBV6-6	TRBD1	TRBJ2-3	CASSSGTGGRDTQYF	TGTGCCAGCAGTTCCGGGACAGGGGGAAGGGATACGCAGTATTTT
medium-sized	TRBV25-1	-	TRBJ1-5	CASSESGYGQPQHF	TGTGCCAGCAGTGAGTCGGGGTACGGTCAGCCCCAGCATTTT
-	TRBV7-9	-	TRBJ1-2	CASSLKGVRYTF	TGTGCCAGCAGCTTGAAGGGGGTTCGGTACACCTTC
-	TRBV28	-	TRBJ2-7	CASSRRGWVYEQYF	TGTGCCAGCAGCCGGCGTGGTTGGGTGTACGAGCAGTACTTC
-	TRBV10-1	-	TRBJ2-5	CASSPQGKGIETQYF	TGCGCCAGCAGCCCGCAGGGGAAGGGCATAGAGACCCAGTACTTC
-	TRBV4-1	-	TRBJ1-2	CASSQRDGEDYGYTF	TGCGCCAGCAGCCAAAGGGACGGTGAAGACTATGGCTACACCTTC
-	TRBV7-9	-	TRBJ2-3	CASSWTEADTQYF	TGTGCCAGCAGCTGGACGGAGGCAGATACGCAGTATTTT
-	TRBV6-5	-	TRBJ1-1	CASSSRQKQAFF	TGTGCCAGCAGTTCACGACAGAAACAAGCTTTCTTT
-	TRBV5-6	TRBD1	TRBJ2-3	CASRAGGAGTDTQYF	TGTGCCAGCAGGGCAGGGGGCGCGGGCACAGATACGCAGTATTTT
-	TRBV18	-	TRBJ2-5	CASSPEGKEETQYF	TGTGCCAGCTCACCGGAGGGGAAGGAAGAGACCCAGTACTTC
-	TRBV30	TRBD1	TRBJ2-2	CAWIPSGTGKVAGELFF	TGTGCCTGGATTCCTTCCGGGACAGGGAAAGTGGCCGGGGAGCTGTTTTTT
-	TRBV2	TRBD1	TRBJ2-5	CASSVDRETQYF	TGTGCCAGCAGTGTGGACAGGGAGACCCAGTACTTC
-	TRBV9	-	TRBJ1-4	CASSVGQGREKLFF	TGTGCCAGCAGCGTAGGGCAGGGAAGAGAAAAACTGTTTTTT
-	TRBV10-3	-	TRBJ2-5	CAISEFRGETQYF	TGTGCCATCAGTGAGTTTAGGGGGGAGACCCAGTACTTC
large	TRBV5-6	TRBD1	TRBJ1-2	CASVPGQGLDGYTF	TGTGCCAGCGTCCCAGGACAGGGTCTGGATGGCTACACCTTC
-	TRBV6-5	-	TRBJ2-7	CASSYATAVAYYEQYF	TGTGCCAGCAGTTACGCGACTGCGGTAGCATACTACGAGCAGTACTTC
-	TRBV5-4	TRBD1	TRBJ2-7	CASSPGQGSYEQYF	TGTGCCAGCAGCCCGGGACAGGGCTCCTACGAGCAGTACTTC
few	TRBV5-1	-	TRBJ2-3	CASSLNGGPTDTQYF	TGCGCCAGCAGCTTGAACGGGGGACCCACAGATACGCAGTATTTT
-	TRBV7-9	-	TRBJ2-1	CASSLVASNEQFF	TGTGCCAGCAGCTTAGTAGCGTCCAATGAGCAGTTCTTC
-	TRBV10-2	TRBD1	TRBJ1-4	CASSGDRGQEKLFF	TGCGCCAGCAGTGGGGACAGGGGGCAGGAAAAACTGTTTTTT
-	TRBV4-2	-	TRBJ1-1	CASSQEHSQGDTEAFF	TGTGCCAGCAGCCAAGAGCACTCGCAGGGAGACACTGAAGCTTTCTTT
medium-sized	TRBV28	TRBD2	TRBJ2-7	CASSSRTSGSGEQYF	TGTGCCAGCAGTTCCAGGACTAGCGGGAGTGGGGAGCAGTACTTC
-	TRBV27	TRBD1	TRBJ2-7	CASSLSGDRAYEQYF	TGTGCCAGCAGTTTATCGGGGGACAGGGCCTACGAGCAGTACTTC
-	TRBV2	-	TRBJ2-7	CASSEANTPTYEQYF	TGTGCCAGCAGTGAAGCAAACACACCAACCTACGAGCAGTACTTC